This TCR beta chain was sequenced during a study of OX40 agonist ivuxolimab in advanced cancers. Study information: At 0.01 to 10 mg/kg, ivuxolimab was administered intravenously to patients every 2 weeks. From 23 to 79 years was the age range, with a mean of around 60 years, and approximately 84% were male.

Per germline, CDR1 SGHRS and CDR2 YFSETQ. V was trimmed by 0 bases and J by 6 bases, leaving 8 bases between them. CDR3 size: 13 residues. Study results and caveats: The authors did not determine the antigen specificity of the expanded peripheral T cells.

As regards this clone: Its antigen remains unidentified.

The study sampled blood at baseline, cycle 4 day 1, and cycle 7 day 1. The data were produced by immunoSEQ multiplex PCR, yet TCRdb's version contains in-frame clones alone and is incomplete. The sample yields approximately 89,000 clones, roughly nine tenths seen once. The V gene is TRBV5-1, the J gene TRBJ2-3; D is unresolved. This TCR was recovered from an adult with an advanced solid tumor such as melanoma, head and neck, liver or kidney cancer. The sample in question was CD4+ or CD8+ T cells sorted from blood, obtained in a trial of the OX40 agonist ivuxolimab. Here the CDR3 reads CASSLGYSDTQYF. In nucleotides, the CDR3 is TGCGCCAGCAGCTTGGGATACTCGGATACGCAGTATTTT.